A selection of T cell receptor beta chains follows, all from one sample in a study of CD8 T cells in Susac syndrome. From the immunoSEQ multiplex PCR reads, TCRdb called clonotypes with MiXCR, one entry per CDR3 protein. The data hold 140,000 to 150,000 distinct CDR3 sequences, with 94% observed a single time. Sequenced: CD4+ T cells from PBMCs. The receptors were gathered from a human donor in good health. Each CDR3 is given with its conserved first and last residue. The D gene is left open where the match is weak. A row's size may be missing; if present it is once, few, many or a size class.

clone size	D gene	V gene	J gene	CDR3 DNA	CDR3 protein
once	NA	TRBV12-3/TRBV12-4	TRBJ2-7	TGTGCCAGCGAAGAATGGGGATCCTACGAGCAGTACTTC	CASEEWGSYEQYF
NA	NA	TRBV18	TRBJ2-1	TGTGCCAGCTCACCACCGTTGGCAGCCAATGAGCAGTTCTTC	CASSPPLAANEQFF
NA	TRBD1	TRBV7-2	TRBJ1-5	TGTGCCAGCAGCCGGACAGGGGGGCCCTTAAGCAATCAGCCCCAGCATTTT	CASSRTGGPLSNQPQHF
NA	TRBD1	TRBV5-1	TRBJ1-1	TGCGCCAGCAGCCCCGGGACAGGAGGTGGGCGCGAAGCTTTCTTT	CASSPGTGGGREAFF
NA	NA	TRBV6-2/TRBV6-3	TRBJ1-2	TGTGCCAGCAGCCGACAGGTTTTAGGATTGGTCTTAAACTATGGCTACACCTTC	CASSRQVLGLVLNYGYTF
NA	NA	TRBV20-1	TRBJ2-3	TGCAGTGCTAGCGGCGACAGAGATACGCAGTATTTT	CSASGDRDTQYF
few	NA	TRBV12-3/TRBV12-4	TRBJ1-1	TGTGCCAGCAGTTTGGGGCAGGGTGAAGCTTTCTTT	CASSLGQGEAFF
NA	NA	TRBV5-1	TRBJ2-3	TGCGCCAGCAGTCTTCCCGGTAGGGATACGCAGTATTTT	CASSLPGRDTQYF
NA	NA	TRBV5-6	TRBJ2-5	TGTGCCAGCAGTGAGGGGGGGAGAAAGACCCAGTACTTC	CASSEGGRKTQYF
NA	NA	TRBV15	TRBJ2-7	TGTGCCACCAGCAGAGATACCCGGGGTTTCGCCTACGAGCAGTACTTC	CATSRDTRGFAYEQYF
NA	NA	TRBV19	TRBJ2-5	TGTGCCACCAGTCGACAGCATCAAGAGACCCAGTACTTC	CATSRQHQETQYF
NA	NA	TRBV11-1	TRBJ2-7	TGTGCCAGCAGCTTATTGGGTCAGCGGAAGATCAGCTACGAGCAGTACTTC	CASSLLGQRKISYEQYF
NA	NA	TRBV3-1	TRBJ2-7	TGTGCCAGCAGCCAATTCTTGTCTGGGGTCGGAGAGCAGTACTTC	CASSQFLSGVGEQYF
once	NA	TRBV7-9	TRBJ1-5	TGTGCCAGCAGCTTAGAGGTATGGCAGCCCCAGCATTTT	CASSLEVWQPQHF
NA	TRBD2	TRBV27	TRBJ2-5	TGTGCCAGCAGTCTCAGCGGGAGGGCCCGGGAGACCCAGTACTTC	CASSLSGRARETQYF
NA	NA	TRBV10-3	TRBJ1-1	TGTGCCATCAGTGAGGGGGAGAACACTGAAGCTTTCTTT	CAISEGENTEAFF
once	NA	TRBV19	TRBJ1-1	TGTGCCAGTAAGGTTGGCAGGAGGAACACTGAAGCTTTCTTT	CASKVGRRNTEAFF
NA	NA	TRBV29-1	TRBJ2-7	TGCAGCGTTGGGCAGGGAGTGGGATACGAGCAGTACTTC	CSVGQGVGYEQYF
NA	TRBD2	TRBV4-1	TRBJ2-3	TGCGCCAGCAGCCAAGATCTAGCGGGAGGGCCAGCAGATACGCAGTATTTT	CASSQDLAGGPADTQYF
NA	TRBD2	TRBV5-1	TRBJ2-3	TGCGCCAGCAGCTTGCCCCGCATCCTAGCGGGAGGACCTACAGATACGCAGTATTTT	CASSLPRILAGGPTDTQYF
NA	NA	TRBV7-9	TRBJ2-1	TGTGCCAGCAGCTTAGCGAGTGGGACTCCCGGAGGGAATGAGCAGTTCTTC	CASSLASGTPGGNEQFF
NA	TRBD1	TRBV10-2	TRBJ2-2	TGCGCCAGCAGCGTACAGGGGGCCTTCGGGGAGCTGTTTTTT	CASSVQGAFGELFF
NA	TRBD1	TRBV29-1	TRBJ1-1	TGCAGCGTTGACCCCAGGACAGGCCTAAATGAAGCTCTCTTT	CSVDPRTGLNEALF